This entry features one TCR beta chain sequence. The antigen is not known. cDNA libraries for TRB were generated by 5' RACE incorporating UMI labels. One entry per CDR3 protein, without DNA, is what TCRdb gives after re-calling the 5' RACE reads. The listing records about 98,000 distinct CDR3 sequences. These data belong to a study of CXCR3-negative and CXCR3-positive naive CD8 T cells. Study background: The dataset comprises 120 million to 150 million TRB reads in total, with about 1.5 +/- 0.3 million reads per library. Notes on the study in general: CXCR3-positive naive cells carried more hydrophobic TRB CDR3s than CXCR3-negative ones. Similarly elevated diversity marked both naive subsets, with memory CD8+ cells showing far lower diversity. For naive cells, CXCR3-negative and CXCR3-positive subsets had similar TRBV-TRBJ usage; for memory cells, usage differed.

The CDR3 runs to 20 residues. Germline V gene sequence: CDR1 SGHVS, CDR2 FQNEAQ. The specimen sequenced was naive CXCR3+ CD8+ T cells from blood. Subset noted: CD45RO-CCR7+CD27+CD95- naive CD8+ T cells expressing CXCR3 (TNR3+). The TCR sequence derives from a human donor in good health. Some clones in this sample may be carry-over from other donors' samples. The rearrangement links TRBV7-8 to TRBJ2-3; TCRdb reports TRBD1, a call that lacks DNA to check it against. The CDR3 loop is CASSFRPNADGGTSTDTQYF.